A single sample gave rise to the 7 T cell receptor beta chains below, sequenced in a study of blood T cell repertoires in COVID-19. The protocol was immunoSEQ multiplex PCR, while the TCRdb copy is restricted to in-frame clones and leaves out a portion. Of hundreds of thousands of clones listed, about 82% were seen once; the top ten hold 4.1%. Sequencing input: peripheral blood. The receptor source for this set is a woman aged 45-65 years with active or convalescent COVID-19.

This chain connects TRBV2 to TRBJ1-3, with D tentatively TRBD1 (6 bases). Trimming cost V 4 bases and J 2 bases, with 12 bases left between them. There are 15 residues in the CDR3. The germline gives CDR1 SNHLY, CDR2 FYNNEI. The CDR3 reads CASSADRQAGNTIYF. CDR3 DNA sequence: TGTGCCAGCAGTGCTGACAGGCAAGCTGGAAACACCATATATTTT.

V gene TRBV7-9 combines with J gene TRBJ2-7; the D gene is possibly TRBD1 (5 bases). Germline V lookup: CDR1 SEHNR, CDR2 FQNEAQ (reference sequence). The CDR3 totals 16 residues. V lost 3 bases to trimming and J lost 1 base, with 16 bases between them. The CDR3 is CASSFFDSVPSYEQYF. CDR3 in DNA: TGTGCCAGCAGCTTCTTTGACAGCGTCCCGTCCTACGAGCAGTACTTC.

The chain joins TRBV6-5 to TRBJ1-6; no definite D call. V was pared by 6 bases and J by 7 bases, with 13 bases between. From germline, CDR1 is MNHEY and CDR2 SVGAGI. This CDR3 is built from 14 residues. CDR3 DNA: TGTGCCAGCAGAAAACAGTCGATCAATTCACCCCTCCACTTT. Encoded protein: CASRKQSINSPLHF.

The chain employs TRBV7-2 and TRBJ2-1, with D possibly TRBD1 on 6 matching bases. Trimming took 1 base from V and 1 from J, leaving 8 bases between them. The CDR3 totals 15 residues. CDR1 is SGHTA, CDR2 FQGNSA, per germline. CDR3 sequence (DNA): TGTGCCAGCAGCTTAGTCCAGGGGTCCTACAATGAGCAGTTCTTC. Protein sequence: CASSLVQGSYNEQFF.

This clone came up once. This sequence joins TRBV28 and TRBJ2-7, with TRBD2 identical over 9 bases. The CDR3 length is 13 residues. CDR1 MDHEN and CDR2 SYDVKM come from the germline V gene. J gave up 7 bases and V 8 bases, and 9 bases lay outside the gene matches. CDR3 residues: CASVSGRSEEQYF. The CDR3 bases are TGTGCCAGCGTAAGCGGGAGGTCCGAAGAGCAGTACTTC.

The chain carries TRBV5-1 and TRBJ2-1; 12 bases are a match to TRBD2. The ends lost 3 bases at V and 8 bases at J; junction bases unmatched: 9. The V gene's germline CDR1 is SGHRS and CDR2 YFSETQ. There are 16 residues in the CDR3. CDR3 DNA: TGCGCCAGCAGCTCGAACTTACTAGCGGGAGGCGATGAGCAGTTCTTC. It specifies CASSSNLLAGGDEQFF.

The J gene is TRBJ2-1, the V gene TRBV11-3; unclear D gene. CDR1 and CDR2 from the germline V gene are SGHNT and YENEEA. CDR3 size: 12 residues. Trimming cost V 4 bases and J 9 bases, with 10 bases left between them. This CDR3 is CASSSARGEQFF. Written as DNA, the CDR3 is TGTGCCAGCAGCTCAGCCCGCGGTGAGCAGTTCTTC.